A single T cell receptor beta chain is shown here with its context. Data came from immunoSEQ multiplex PCR; TCRdb stores just in-frame clones and leaves some out. This table holds 120,000 to 150,000 clones, 88% found once. The sample is drawn from a study of control samples from healthy donors and cancer patients. The germline CDR1 and CDR2 sequences are LNHDA and SQIVND (reference sequence). The V gene end was trimmed by 5 bases and the J gene end by 3 bases; junction bases not matched to a gene: 6. The CDR3 has 16 amino acids. The sequencing input was blood. The genes are TRBV19 and TRBJ2-2; 10 nucleotides align to TRBD2. The receptor comes from a woman aged 30 to 39 in good health. This CDR3 is CASSALAGVDTGELFF. The CDR3 bases are TGTGCCAGTAGTGCCCTAGCGGGAGTGGACACCGGGGAGCTGTTTTTT. Filled out from reference TRBV19 and TRBJ2-2, the complete variable domain reads DGGITQSPKYLFRKEGQNVTLSCEQNLNHDAMYWYRQDPGQGLRLIYYSQIVNDFQKGDIAEGYSVSREKKESFPLTVTSAQKNPTAFYLCASSALAGVDTGELFFGEGSRLTVL.